Below are 23 T cell receptor beta chains sequenced from a single sample in a study of blood T cell repertoires in COVID-19. The table came from immunoSEQ multiplex PCR; TCRdb's copy has only in-frame clones and leaves some out. The sample includes about 270,000 clones, 85% of them seen just once. Sequencing input: peripheral blood. These receptor sequences come from a human donor in a cohort sampled during active COVID-19.

In the case of this clone: An end of the junction differs from the germline gene, which may be a read error. V usage is TRBV7-7 and J usage is TRBJ2-1, with 7 bases that match TRBD2. The CDR3 is 12 amino acids. The V gene's germline CDR1 is SSHAT and CDR2 FNYEAQ (reference sequence). CDR3 amino acids: CASSLGGREKFF. CDR3 in DNA: TGTGCTAGCAGCTTAGGAGGGCGGGAGAAGTTCTTC.

The rearrangement joins TRBV6-1 to TRBJ1-4; a possible D gene is TRBD1 (5 bases). Germline V lookup: CDR1 MNHNS, CDR2 SASEGT. The CDR3 runs 15 residues. With 3 bases removed from V and 7 bases from J, the gap between germline ends came to 15 bases. The CDR3 region has the DNA TGTGCCAGCAGTGAGGGGGGTAATGTAGGTGAAAAACTGTTTTTT. Its protein product is CASSEGGNVGEKLFF.

As concerns this clone: The sample contains more than one DNA sequence encoding this CDR3. The V and J genes are TRBV18 and TRBJ1-6, with D uncertain. CDR1 is KGHSH, CDR2 LQKENI, per germline. V lost 3 bases to trimming and J lost 7 bases, with 7 bases between them. There are 13 residues in the CDR3. CDR3 sequence reads: CASSPSQNSPLHF. In DNA form, the CDR3 reads TGTGCCAGCTCACCTTCCCAGAATTCACCCCTCCACTTT.

In its sample, this clone was seen a few times. This chain uses TRBV6-6 with TRBJ1-1; TRBD1 is a possible D gene (5 bases). The CDR3 is 14 residues long. Germline loops: CDR1 MNHNY, CDR2 SVGAGI (reference sequence). V gave up 4 bases and J gave up 8 bases, with 17 bases separating them. The CDR3 sequence: CASSFDSRGWEAFF. The CDR3 DNA sequence: TGTGCCAGCAGTTTTGACAGTCGTGGATGGGAAGCTTTCTTT.

The rearrangement links TRBV27 to TRBJ2-2, with D possibly being TRBD2 (5 bases). The germline gives CDR1 MNHEY, CDR2 SMNVEV (reference sequence). The CDR3 contains 15 residues. V lost 5 bases and J 0 bases, leaving 10 bases between the germline ends. This CDR3 is CASSRGSANTGELFF. The CDR3 nucleotides are TGTGCCAGCAGTCGAGGGAGCGCGAACACCGGGGAGCTGTTTTTT.

The rearrangement uses TRBV6-6 and TRBJ2-3; no definite D call. This CDR3 region has 12 residues. The germline V gene has CDR1 MNHNY and CDR2 SVGAGI (reference sequence). With 9 bases removed from V and 1 base from J, the gap between germline ends came to 8 bases. DNA of the CDR3: TGTGCCAGTAAAGAGGGCACAGATACGCAGTATTTT. Amino acids: CASKEGTDTQYF.

V is TRBV5-4 and J is TRBJ1-1; 8 bases align to TRBD1. Germline assignment: CDR1 SGHNT and CDR2 YYREEE (reference sequence). This CDR3 has 17 amino acids. Unmatched junction bases numbered 11, after V lost 4 bases and J lost 0 bases. The CDR3 nucleotides are TGTGCCAGCAGCCACTTCGGGACAGGATCACTGAACACTGAAGCTTTCTTT. Translation: CASSHFGTGSLNTEAFF.

The table lists this clone with a few counts. The chain employs TRBV12-3 or TRBV12-4 and TRBJ2-7; D possibly corresponds to TRBD1 (6 bases). The CDR3 has 13 residues. V was shortened by 0 bases and J by 7 bases, with 10 bases between the two germline ends. The chain's CDR3 is CASSLARGGEQYF. CDR3 in DNA: TGTGCCAGCAGTTTAGCCAGGGGCGGTGAGCAGTACTTC.

V and J are TRBV11-2 and TRBJ1-1; possible D gene TRBD1, 6 bases. Trimming pared 4 bases from V and 1 base from J, leaving 7 bases between. The CDR3 covers 13 residues. Per the germline V gene, CDR1 is SGHAT and CDR2 is FQNNGV. The CDR3 DNA is TGTGCCAGCAGCTCGACAGGGAACACTGAAGCTTTCTTT. Residues: CASSSTGNTEAFF.

This chain uses TRBV28 with TRBJ2-3; 9 bases are a match to TRBD2. Germline V gene sequence: CDR1 MDHEN, CDR2 SYDVKM. This CDR3 is 16 amino acids long. With V trimmed by 4 bases and J by 6 bases, 11 bases remained unmatched. Written as DNA, the CDR3 is TGTGCCAGCAGTTCCCGGGTAGCGGGAGTTTCGGATACGCAGTATTTT. It codes for CASSSRVAGVSDTQYF.

This rearrangement joins TRBV3-1 (or the pseudogene TRBV3-2) to TRBJ1-3; D remains unclear. The V and J ends lost 4 bases and 2 bases respectively, with 9 bases between them. CDR3 length: 14 residues. CDR1 and CDR2 (germline): LGHDT, YNNKEL (reference sequence). CDR3 DNA sequence: TGTGCCAGCAGCCGGTTGGCAGCTGGAAACACCATATATTTT. It translates to CASSRLAAGNTIYF.

This chain links TRBV4-2 with TRBJ2-1; 8 nucleotides align to TRBD2. Germline V lookup: CDR1 LGHNA, CDR2 YNFKEQ. The J segment lost 9 bases and the V segment lost 4 bases, leaving 8 bases of the junction unmatched. CDR3 size: 14 residues. The DNA for the CDR3 is TGTGCCAGCAGCCCTCGAGCGGGAGCCATTGAGCAGTTCTTC. Protein: CASSPRAGAIEQFF.

This chain connects TRBV18 to TRBJ1-1; D unresolved. The CDR3 is 12 amino acids. V was shortened by 1 base and J by 7 bases, with 7 bases between the two germline ends. Germline V CDR1 and CDR2: KGHSH, LQKENI. This chain's CDR3 is CASSPLRNEAFF. CDR3 nucleotides: TGTGCCAGCTCACCACTCAGAAATGAAGCTTTCTTT.

The J gene is TRBJ1-2, the V gene TRBV6-5; maybe TRBD1 (5 bases). The CDR3 spans 16 residues. The germline V gene encodes CDR1 MNHEY and CDR2 SVGAGI. V was pared by 4 bases and J by 3 bases, with 18 bases between. The CDR3 protein is CASSLSRMGQHYGYTF. Here the CDR3 DNA reads TGTGCCAGCAGTTTGTCGAGGATGGGGCAGCACTATGGCTACACCTTC.

V and J are TRBV4-1 and TRBJ2-7; 7 nucleotides align to TRBD2. The germline CDR1 and CDR2 sequences are MGHRA and YSYEKL. The CDR3 has 15 residues. The trim removed 1 base at V and 7 bases at J, leaving 10 bases unmatched. The CDR3 DNA is TGCGCCAGCAGCCAAGGGGAGGGTTCTAACCTGGAGCAGTACTTC. Translated: CASSQGEGSNLEQYF.

This clone was seen just once. The chain recombines TRBV11-2 with TRBJ2-5, with 10 bases aligning to TRBD2. Germline CDR1 is SGHAT and CDR2 is FQNNGV. V shed 0 bases, J shed 9 bases, and the junction held 10 bases outside the gene matches. The CDR3 length is 16 residues. CDR3 region: CASSLDVSSGRIPQYF. In DNA, the CDR3 is TGTGCCAGCAGCTTAGATGTATCTAGCGGGAGAATCCCCCAGTACTTC. The complete variable domain, with remaining parts taken from reference TRBV11-2 and TRBJ2-5, reads EAGVAQSPRYKIIEKRQSVAFWCNPISGHATLYWYQQILGQGPKLLIQFQNNGVVDDSQLPKDRFSAERLKGVDSTLKIQPAKLEDSAVYLCASSLDVSSGRIPQYFGPGTRLLVL.

This chain's CDR3 is CASSFRGSGPYEQYF. CDR3 in DNA: TGTGCCAGCAGCTTCAGGGGGTCCGGGCCCTACGAGCAGTACTTC. The V gene is TRBV5-6, the J gene TRBJ2-7; TRBD1 aligns across 7 bases. The CDR3 length is 15 residues. J lost 2 bases, V lost 2 bases, and 7 bases had no gene match. CDR1 and CDR2 from the germline V gene are SGHDT and YYEEEE.

The chain is built from TRBV10-2 and TRBJ2-1; tentative D call: TRBD2 (6 bases). CDR1 is WSHSY, CDR2 SAAADI, per germline. This CDR3 has 13 amino acids. The ends were cut back, 2 bases at V and 10 bases at J, with 12 bases in the middle. The CDR3 region is CASSETVRGEQFF. CDR3 DNA sequence: TGCGCCAGCAGTGAGACAGTCCGGGGGGAGCAGTTCTTC.

V gene TRBV6-5 combines with J gene TRBJ2-1, with 9 bases lining up with TRBD2. Losses at the gene ends were 2 bases for V and 9 bases for J; bases not matched to a gene: 8. The CDR3 contains 15 residues. Germline-derived CDR1 and CDR2 are MNHEY and SVGAGI. CDR3 bases: TGTGCCAGCAGTTACGTGGCGGGAGGGCCTAGTGAGCAGTTCTTC. This encodes CASSYVAGGPSEQFF.

This clone was seen once. This chain links TRBV19 with TRBJ2-5; D perhaps matches TRBD1 (6 bases). V gave up 5 bases and J gave up 5 bases, with 15 bases separating them. The CDR3 is made up of 14 amino acids. The V gene's germline CDR1 is LNHDA and CDR2 SQIVND (reference sequence). This CDR3 is CASSPQGSRETQYF. CDR3 nucleotide sequence: TGTGCCAGTAGTCCTCAGGGGTCACGGGAGACCCAGTACTTC.

The chain joins TRBV2 to TRBJ2-7; TRBD1 agrees at 7 bases. Unmatched junction bases numbered 12, after V lost 7 bases and J lost 3 bases. The germline CDR1 and CDR2 sequences are SNHLY and FYNNEI. CDR3 length: 15 residues. CDR3 nucleotides: TGTGCCAGCAACCCCACTAGACAGGGTCACTACGAGCAGTACTTC. It is translated as CASNPTRQGHYEQYF.

For the CDR3, the DNA is TGTGCCAGCAGCTGGACTAGCGGGAGCCAGGATGAGCAGTTCTTC. It specifies CASSWTSGSQDEQFF. The V and J genes are TRBV11-2 and TRBJ2-1, with 13 bases that match TRBD2. J gave up 8 bases and V 4 bases, and 5 bases lay outside the gene matches. The CDR3 totals 15 residues. CDR1 and CDR2 from the germline V gene are SGHAT and FQNNGV.

This clone showed up just once. The chain joins TRBV6-5 to TRBJ1-5, with unresolved D. Germline loops: CDR1 MNHEY, CDR2 SVGAGI. The V and J ends lost 11 bases and 4 bases respectively, with 21 bases between them. This CDR3 spans 15 amino acids. DNA for the CDR3: TGTGCCGGTGGGTTGGGCCGGAGGAATAATCAGCCCCAGCATTTT. Its translation: CAGGLGRRNNQPQHF.